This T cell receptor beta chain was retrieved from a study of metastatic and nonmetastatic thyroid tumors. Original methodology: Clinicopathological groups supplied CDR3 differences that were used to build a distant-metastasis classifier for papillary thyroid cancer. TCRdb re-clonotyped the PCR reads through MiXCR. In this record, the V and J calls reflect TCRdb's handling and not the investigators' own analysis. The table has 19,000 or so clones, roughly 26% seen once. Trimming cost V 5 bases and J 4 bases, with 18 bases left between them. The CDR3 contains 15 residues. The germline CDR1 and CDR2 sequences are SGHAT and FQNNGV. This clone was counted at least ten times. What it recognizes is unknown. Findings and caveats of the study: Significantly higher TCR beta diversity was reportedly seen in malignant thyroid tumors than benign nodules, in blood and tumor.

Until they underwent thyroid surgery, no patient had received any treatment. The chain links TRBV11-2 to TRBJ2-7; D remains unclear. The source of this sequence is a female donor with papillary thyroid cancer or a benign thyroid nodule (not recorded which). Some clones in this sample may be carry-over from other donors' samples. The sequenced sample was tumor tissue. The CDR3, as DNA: TGTGCCAGCAGCACGGGTAGATTTAGCTCTTACGAGCAGTACTTC. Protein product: CASSTGRFSSYEQYF.